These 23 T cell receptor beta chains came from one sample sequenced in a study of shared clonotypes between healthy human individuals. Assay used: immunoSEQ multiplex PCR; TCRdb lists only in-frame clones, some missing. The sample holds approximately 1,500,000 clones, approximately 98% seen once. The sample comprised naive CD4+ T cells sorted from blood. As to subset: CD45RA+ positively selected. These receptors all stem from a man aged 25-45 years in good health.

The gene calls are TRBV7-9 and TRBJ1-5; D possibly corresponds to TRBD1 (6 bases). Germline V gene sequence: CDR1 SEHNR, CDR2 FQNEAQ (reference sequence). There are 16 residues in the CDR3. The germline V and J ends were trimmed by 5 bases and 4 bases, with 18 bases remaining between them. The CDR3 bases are TGTGCCAGCAGCACACAGGGTCCGCCCTCAAATCAGCCCCAGCATTTT. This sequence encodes CASSTQGPPSNQPQHF.

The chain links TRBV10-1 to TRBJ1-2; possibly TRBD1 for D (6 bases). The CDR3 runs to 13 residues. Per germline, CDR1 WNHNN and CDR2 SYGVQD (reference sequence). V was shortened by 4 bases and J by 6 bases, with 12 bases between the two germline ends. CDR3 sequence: CASSGGAEHGYTF. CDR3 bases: TGCGCCAGCAGTGGGGGGGCAGAGCATGGCTACACCTTC.

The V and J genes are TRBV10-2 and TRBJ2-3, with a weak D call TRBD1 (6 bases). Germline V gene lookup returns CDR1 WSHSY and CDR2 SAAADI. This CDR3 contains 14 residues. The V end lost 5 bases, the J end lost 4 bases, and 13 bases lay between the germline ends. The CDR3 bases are TGCGCCAGCAGTAATAACAGGGTTCCAGATACGCAGTATTTT. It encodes CASSNNRVPDTQYF.

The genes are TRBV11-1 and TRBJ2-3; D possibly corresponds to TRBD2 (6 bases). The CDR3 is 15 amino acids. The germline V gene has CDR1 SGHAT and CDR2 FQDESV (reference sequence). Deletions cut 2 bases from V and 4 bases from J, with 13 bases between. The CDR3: CASSLLSGVADTQYF. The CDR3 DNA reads TGTGCCAGCAGCTTACTGTCGGGAGTAGCAGATACGCAGTATTTT.

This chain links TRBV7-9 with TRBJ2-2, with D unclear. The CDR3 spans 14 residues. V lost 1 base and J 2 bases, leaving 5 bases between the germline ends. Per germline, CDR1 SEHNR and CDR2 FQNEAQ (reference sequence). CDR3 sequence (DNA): TGTGCCAGCAGCTTAGTAAGCAACACCGGGGAGCTGTTTTTT. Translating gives CASSLVSNTGELFF.

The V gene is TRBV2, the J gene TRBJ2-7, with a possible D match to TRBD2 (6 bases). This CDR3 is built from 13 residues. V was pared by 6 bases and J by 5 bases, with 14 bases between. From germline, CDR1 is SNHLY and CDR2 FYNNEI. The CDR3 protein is CASREGGVHEQYF. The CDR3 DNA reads TGTGCCAGCAGAGAGGGCGGGGTCCACGAGCAGTACTTC.

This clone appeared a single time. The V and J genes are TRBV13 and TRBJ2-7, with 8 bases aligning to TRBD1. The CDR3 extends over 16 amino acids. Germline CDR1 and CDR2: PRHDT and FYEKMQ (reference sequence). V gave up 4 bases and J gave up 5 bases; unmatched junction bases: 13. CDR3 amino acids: CASSSRLKGQGHEQYF. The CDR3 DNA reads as TGTGCCAGCAGCTCAAGACTTAAAGGACAGGGCCACGAGCAGTACTTC.

The CDR3, as DNA: TGTGCCAGTAGTCACGGACAGGGGGCGAATACGCAGTATTTT. Residues: CASSHGQGANTQYF. The rearrangement uses TRBV19 and TRBJ2-3, with 11 positions matching TRBD1. There are 14 residues in the CDR3. Germline V gene sequence: CDR1 LNHDA, CDR2 SQIVND (reference sequence). After removal of 5 bases from V and 7 bases from J, the junction contained 5 bases not matched to a gene. Supplemented by reference TRBV19 and TRBJ2-3, the full variable domain reads DGGITQSPKYLFRKEGQNVTLSCEQNLNHDAMYWYRQDPGQGLRLIYYSQIVNDFQKGDIAEGYSVSREKKESFPLTVTSAQKNPTAFYLCASSHGQGANTQYFGPGTRLTVL.

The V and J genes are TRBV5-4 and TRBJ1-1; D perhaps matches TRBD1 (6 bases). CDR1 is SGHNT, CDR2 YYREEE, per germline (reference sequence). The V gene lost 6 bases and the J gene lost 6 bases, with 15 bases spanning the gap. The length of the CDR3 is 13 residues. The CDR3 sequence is CASTPGGSAEAFF. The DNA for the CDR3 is TGTGCCAGCACCCCCGGGGGCTCGGCTGAAGCTTTCTTT.

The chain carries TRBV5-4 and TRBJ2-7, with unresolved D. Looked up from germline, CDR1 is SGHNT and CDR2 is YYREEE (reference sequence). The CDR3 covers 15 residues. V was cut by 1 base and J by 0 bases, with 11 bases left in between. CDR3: CASSLRSGSSYEQYF. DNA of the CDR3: TGTGCCAGCAGCTTGAGATCGGGTAGCTCCTACGAGCAGTACTTC. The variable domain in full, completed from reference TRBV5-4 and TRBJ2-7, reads ETGVTQSPTHLIKTRGQQVTLRCSSQSGHNTVSWYQQALGQGPQFIFQYYREEENGRGNFPPRFSGLQFPNYSSELNVNALELDDSALYLCASSLRSGSSYEQYFGPGTRLTVT.

The CDR3 DNA reads as TGTGCCACCAGCAGAACACCGGGACAGGCGGAGGGTGCCTCCTACGAGCAGTACTTC. Translated, it gives CATSRTPGQAEGASYEQYF. The rearrangement links TRBV15 to TRBJ2-7, with TRBD1 identical over 8 bases. The CDR3 runs to 19 residues. J gave up 0 bases and V 2 bases, and 15 bases lay outside the gene matches. Germline loops: CDR1 LNHNV, CDR2 YYDKDF (reference sequence). Full variable domain (outside the CDR3, taken from reference TRBV15 and TRBJ2-7): DAMVIQNPRYQVTQFGKPVTLSCSQTLNHNVMYWYQQKSSQAPKLLFHYYDKDFNNEADTPDNFQSRRPNTSFCFLDIRSPGLGDTAMYLCATSRTPGQAEGASYEQYFGPGTRLTVT.

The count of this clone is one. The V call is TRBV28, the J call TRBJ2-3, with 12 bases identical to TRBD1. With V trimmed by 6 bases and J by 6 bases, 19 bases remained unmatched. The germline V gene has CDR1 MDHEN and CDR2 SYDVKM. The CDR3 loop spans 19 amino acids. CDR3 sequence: CASSSSMGWDRGQVDTQYF. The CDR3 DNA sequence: TGTGCCAGCAGCTCTTCGATGGGTTGGGACAGGGGGCAAGTGGATACGCAGTATTTT.

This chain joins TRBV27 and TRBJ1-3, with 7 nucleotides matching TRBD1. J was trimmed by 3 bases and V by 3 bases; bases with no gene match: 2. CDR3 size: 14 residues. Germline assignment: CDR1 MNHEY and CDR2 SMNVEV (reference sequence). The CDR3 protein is CASSFTGVGNTIYF. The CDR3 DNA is TGTGCCAGCAGTTTTACAGGGGTTGGAAACACCATATATTTT.

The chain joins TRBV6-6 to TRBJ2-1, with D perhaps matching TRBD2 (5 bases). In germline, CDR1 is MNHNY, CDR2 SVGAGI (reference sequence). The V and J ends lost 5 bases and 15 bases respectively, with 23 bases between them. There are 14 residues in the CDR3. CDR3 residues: CASSQPGDMRESFF. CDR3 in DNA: TGTGCCAGCAGTCAACCCGGCGACATGAGGGAGTCGTTCTTC.

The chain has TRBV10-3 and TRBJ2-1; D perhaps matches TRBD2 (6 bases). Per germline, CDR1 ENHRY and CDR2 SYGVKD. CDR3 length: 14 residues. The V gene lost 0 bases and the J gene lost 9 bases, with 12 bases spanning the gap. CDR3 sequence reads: CAISESNGGGEQFF. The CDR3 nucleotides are TGTGCCATCAGTGAGTCGAACGGGGGTGGTGAGCAGTTCTTC.

CDR3 DNA sequence: TGTGCCAGCAGCCTAGGGACAGTTTACATGAACACTGAAGCTTTCTTT. Residues: CASSLGTVYMNTEAFF. The chain is built from TRBV7-2 and TRBJ1-1; the match to TRBD1 covers 7 bases. Trimming at V came to 5 bases and at J to 0 bases, leaving 9 bases not matched to a gene. This CDR3 has 16 residues. The germline CDR1 and CDR2 sequences are SGHTA and FQGNSA.

The CDR3 bases are TGCGCCAGCAGAGAGACAGGGGATCAGCCCCAGCATTTT. As protein: CASRETGDQPQHF. The chain carries TRBV10-2 and TRBJ1-5; 8 bases align to TRBD1. Germline V lookup: CDR1 WSHSY, CDR2 SAAADI. The CDR3 contains 13 residues. The ends lost 6 bases at V and 5 bases at J; junction bases unmatched: 3.

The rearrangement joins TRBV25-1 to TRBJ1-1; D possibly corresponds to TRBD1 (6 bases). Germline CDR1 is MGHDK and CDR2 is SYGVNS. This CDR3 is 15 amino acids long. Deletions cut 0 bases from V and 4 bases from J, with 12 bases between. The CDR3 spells CASSEYGGLGTEAFF. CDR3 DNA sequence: TGTGCCAGCAGTGAATACGGGGGGCTGGGCACTGAAGCTTTCTTT.

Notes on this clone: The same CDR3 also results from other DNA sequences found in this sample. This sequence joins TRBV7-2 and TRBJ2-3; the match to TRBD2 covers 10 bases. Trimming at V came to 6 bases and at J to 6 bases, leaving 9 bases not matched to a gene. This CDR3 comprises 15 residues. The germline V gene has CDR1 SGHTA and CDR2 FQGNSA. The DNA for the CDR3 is TGTGCCAGCAGGCCGGGACTAGCGAGGCCCGATACGCAGTATTTT. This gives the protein CASRPGLARPDTQYF.

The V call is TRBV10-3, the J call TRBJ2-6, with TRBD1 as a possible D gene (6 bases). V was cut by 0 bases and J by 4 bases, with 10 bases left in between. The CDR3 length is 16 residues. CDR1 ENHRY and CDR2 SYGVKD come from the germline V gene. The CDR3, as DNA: TGTGCCATCAGTGAGTCGAACAGGGTCGGGGCCAACGTCCTGACTTTC. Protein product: CAISESNRVGANVLTF.

CDR3 in amino acids: CASSFSGRGRVTQYF. CDR3 DNA sequence: TGTGCCAGCAGCTTTAGCGGGAGGGGAAGAGTAACCCAGTACTTC. This chain links TRBV5-4 with TRBJ2-5; 11 bases agree with TRBD2. V shed 2 bases and J 8 bases; nucleotides not matched to a gene: 8. Germline CDR1 reads SGHNT; CDR2 reads YYREEE (reference sequence). There are 15 residues in the CDR3.

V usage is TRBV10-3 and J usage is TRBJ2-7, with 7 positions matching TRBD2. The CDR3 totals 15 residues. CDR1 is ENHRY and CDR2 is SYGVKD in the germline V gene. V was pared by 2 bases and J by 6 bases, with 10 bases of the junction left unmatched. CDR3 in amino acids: CAISEAGGGVGEQYF. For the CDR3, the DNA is TGTGCCATCAGTGAGGCTGGGGGAGGGGTAGGCGAGCAGTACTTC.

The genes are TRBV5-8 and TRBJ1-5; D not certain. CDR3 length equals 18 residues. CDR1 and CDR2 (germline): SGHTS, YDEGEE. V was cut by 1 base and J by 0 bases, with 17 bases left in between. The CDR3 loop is CASSLMAGWWDSNQPQHF. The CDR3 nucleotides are TGTGCCAGCAGCTTGATGGCGGGGTGGTGGGATAGCAATCAGCCCCAGCATTTT.